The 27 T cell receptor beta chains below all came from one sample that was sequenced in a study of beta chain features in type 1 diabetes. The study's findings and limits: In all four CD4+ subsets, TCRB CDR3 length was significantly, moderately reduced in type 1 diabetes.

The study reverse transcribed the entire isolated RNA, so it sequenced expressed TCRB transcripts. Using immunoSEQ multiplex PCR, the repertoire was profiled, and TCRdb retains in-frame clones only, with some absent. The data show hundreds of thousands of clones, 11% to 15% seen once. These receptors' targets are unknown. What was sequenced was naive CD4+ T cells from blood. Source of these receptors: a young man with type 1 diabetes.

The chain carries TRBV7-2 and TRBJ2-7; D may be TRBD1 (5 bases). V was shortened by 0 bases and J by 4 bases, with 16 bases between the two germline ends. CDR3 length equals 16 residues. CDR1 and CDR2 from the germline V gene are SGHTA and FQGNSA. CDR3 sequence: CASSLAQGSPRYEQYF. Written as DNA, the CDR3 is TGTGCCAGCAGCTTAGCGCAGGGCAGTCCACGGTACGAGCAGTACTTC.

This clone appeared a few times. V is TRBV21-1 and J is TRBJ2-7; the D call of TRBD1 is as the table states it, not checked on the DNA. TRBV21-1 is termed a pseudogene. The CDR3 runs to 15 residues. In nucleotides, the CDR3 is TGTGCCAGCAGCAAGAAAATAAACAGGGACTACGAGCAGTACTTC. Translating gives CASSKKINRDYEQYF.

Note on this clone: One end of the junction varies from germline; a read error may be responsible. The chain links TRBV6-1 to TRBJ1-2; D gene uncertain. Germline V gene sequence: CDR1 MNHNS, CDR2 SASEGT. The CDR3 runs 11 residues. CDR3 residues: CASSEPRLLLF. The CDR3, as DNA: TGTGCCAGCAGTGAACCGAGGCTTTTATTGTTC.

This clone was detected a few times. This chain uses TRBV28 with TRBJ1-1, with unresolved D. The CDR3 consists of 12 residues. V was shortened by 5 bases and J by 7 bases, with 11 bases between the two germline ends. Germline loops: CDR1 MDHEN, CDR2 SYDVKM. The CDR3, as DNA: TGTGCCAGCAGTCCTTCGGGCAGTGAAGCTTTCTTT. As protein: CASSPSGSEAFF.

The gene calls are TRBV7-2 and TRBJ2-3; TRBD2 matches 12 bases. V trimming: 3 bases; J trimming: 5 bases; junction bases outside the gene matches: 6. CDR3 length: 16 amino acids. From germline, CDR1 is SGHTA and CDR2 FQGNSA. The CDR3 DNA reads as TGTGCCAGCAGCTTGCTAGCGGGGGGGCCGGGAGATACGCAGTATTTT. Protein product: CASSLLAGGPGDTQYF.

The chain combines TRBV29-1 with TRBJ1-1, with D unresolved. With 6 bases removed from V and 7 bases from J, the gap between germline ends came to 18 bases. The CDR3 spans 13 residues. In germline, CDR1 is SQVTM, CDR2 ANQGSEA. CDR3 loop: CSVTRQAEIEAFF. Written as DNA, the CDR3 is TGCAGCGTGACAAGGCAGGCTGAGATTGAAGCTTTCTTT.

In DNA, the CDR3 is TGTGCCAGCAACCAGAGGGGGTCGGGGCAGACAGATACGCAGTATTTT. It encodes CASNQRGSGQTDTQYF. V and J are TRBV9 and TRBJ2-3; weak D call: TRBD1 (6 bases). Trimming cost V 6 bases and J 3 bases, with 20 bases left between them. Germline V lookup: CDR1 SGDLS, CDR2 YYNGEE. This CDR3 spans 16 amino acids.

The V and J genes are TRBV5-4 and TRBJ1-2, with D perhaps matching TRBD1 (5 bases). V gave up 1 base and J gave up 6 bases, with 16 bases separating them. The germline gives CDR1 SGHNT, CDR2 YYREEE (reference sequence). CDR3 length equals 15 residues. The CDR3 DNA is TGTGCCAGCAGCTTGTTGTTGGGGGAATTCGATGGCTACACCTTC. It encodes CASSLLLGEFDGYTF.

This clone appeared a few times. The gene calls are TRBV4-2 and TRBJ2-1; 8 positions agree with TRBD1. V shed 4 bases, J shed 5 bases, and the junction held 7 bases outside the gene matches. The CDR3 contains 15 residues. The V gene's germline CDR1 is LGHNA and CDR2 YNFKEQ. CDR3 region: CASSPGQGGDNEQFF. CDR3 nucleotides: TGTGCCAGCAGCCCCGGACAGGGAGGAGACAATGAGCAGTTCTTC.

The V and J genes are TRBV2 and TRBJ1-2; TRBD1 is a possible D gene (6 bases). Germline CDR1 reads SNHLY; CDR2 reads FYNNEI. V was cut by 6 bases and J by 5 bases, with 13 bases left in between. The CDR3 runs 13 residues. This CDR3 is CASRSLQGYGYTF. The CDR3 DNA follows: TGTGCCAGCAGGAGTCTACAGGGTTATGGCTACACCTTC. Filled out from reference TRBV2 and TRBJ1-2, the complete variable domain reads EPEVTQTPSHQVTQMGQEVILRCVPISNHLYFYWYRQILGQKVEFLVSFYNNEISEKSEIFDDQFSVERPDGSNFTLKIRSTKLEDSAMYFCASRSLQGYGYTFGSGTRLTVV.

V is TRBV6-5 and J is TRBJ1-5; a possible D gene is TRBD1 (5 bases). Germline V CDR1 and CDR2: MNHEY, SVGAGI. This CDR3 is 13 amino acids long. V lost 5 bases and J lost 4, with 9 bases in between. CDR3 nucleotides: TGTGCCAGCAGTGACAGATTAAATCAGCCCCAGCATTTT. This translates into CASSDRLNQPQHF.

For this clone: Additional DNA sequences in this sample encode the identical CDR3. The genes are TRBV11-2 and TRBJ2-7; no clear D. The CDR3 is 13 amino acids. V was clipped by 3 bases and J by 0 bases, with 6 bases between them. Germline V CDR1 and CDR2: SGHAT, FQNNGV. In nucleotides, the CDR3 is TGTGCCAGCAGCTTGGTCCCCTCCTACGAGCAGTACTTC. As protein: CASSLVPSYEQYF.

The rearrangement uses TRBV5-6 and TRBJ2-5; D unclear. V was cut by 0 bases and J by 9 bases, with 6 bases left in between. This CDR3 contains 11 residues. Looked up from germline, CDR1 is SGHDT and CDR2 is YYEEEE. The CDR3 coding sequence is TGTGCCAGCAGCTTGGGGGTTCCCCAGTACTTC. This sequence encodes CASSLGVPQYF.

Here the CDR3 reads CASSAGLAVEQFF. CDR3 coding DNA: TGTGCCAGCAGCGCCGGACTAGCAGTCGAGCAGTTCTTC. The rearrangement joins TRBV9 to TRBJ2-1; 8 bases are shared with TRBD2. Unmatched junction bases numbered 6, after V lost 3 bases and J lost 10 bases. Per germline, CDR1 SGDLS and CDR2 YYNGEE. The CDR3 totals 13 residues.

The CDR3 sequence is CASSLSIANYGYTF. CDR3 in DNA: TGTGCCAGTAGTCTTAGCATAGCTAACTATGGCTACACCTTC. The chain carries TRBV28 and TRBJ1-2; no firm D call. The CDR3 is made up of 14 amino acids. CDR1 and CDR2 from the germline V gene are MDHEN and SYDVKM. The V end lost 9 bases, the J end lost 0 bases, and 14 bases lay between the germline ends.

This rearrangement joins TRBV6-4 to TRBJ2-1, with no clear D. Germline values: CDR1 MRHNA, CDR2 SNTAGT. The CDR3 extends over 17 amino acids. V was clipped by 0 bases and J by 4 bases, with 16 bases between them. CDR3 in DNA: TGTGCCAGCAGTGACTCGATTGTGACGGCCTCATACAATGAGCAGTTCTTC. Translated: CASSDSIVTASYNEQFF.

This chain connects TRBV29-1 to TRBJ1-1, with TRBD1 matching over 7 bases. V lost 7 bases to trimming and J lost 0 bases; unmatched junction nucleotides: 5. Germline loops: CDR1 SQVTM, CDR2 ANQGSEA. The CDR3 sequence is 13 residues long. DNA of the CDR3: TGCAGCGGAAGGGGACAGATGAACACTGAAGCTTTCTTT. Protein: CSGRGQMNTEAFF.

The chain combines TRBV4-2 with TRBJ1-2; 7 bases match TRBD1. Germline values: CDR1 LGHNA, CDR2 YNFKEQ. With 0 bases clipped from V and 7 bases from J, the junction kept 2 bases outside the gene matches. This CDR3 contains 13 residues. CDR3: CASSQERDSGYTF. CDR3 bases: TGTGCCAGCAGCCAAGAAAGGGACAGTGGCTACACCTTC.

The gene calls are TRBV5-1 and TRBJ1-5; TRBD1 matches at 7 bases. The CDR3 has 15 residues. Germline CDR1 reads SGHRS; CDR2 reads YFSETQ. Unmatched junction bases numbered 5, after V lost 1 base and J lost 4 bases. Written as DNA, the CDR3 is TGCGCCAGCAGCTTGACAGGGGCGAATAATCAGCCCCAGCATTTT. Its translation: CASSLTGANNQPQHF. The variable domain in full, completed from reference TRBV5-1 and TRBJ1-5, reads KAGVTQTPRYLIKTRGQQVTLSCSPISGHRSVSWYQQTPGQGLQFLFEYFSETQRNKGNFPGRFSGRQFSNSRSEMNVSTLELGDSALYLCASSLTGANNQPQHFGDGTRLSIL.

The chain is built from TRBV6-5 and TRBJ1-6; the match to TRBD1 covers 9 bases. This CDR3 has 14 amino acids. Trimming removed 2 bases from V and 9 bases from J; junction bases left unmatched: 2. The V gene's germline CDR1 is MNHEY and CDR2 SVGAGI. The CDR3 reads CASSYRTGASPLHF. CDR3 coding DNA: TGTGCCAGCAGTTACCGGACAGGGGCTTCACCCCTCCACTTT.

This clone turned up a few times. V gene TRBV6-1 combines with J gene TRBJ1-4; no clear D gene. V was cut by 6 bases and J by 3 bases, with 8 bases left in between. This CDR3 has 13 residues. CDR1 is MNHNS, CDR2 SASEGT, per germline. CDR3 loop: CASREGANEKLFF. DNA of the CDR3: TGTGCCAGCAGGGAGGGAGCTAATGAAAAACTGTTTTTT.

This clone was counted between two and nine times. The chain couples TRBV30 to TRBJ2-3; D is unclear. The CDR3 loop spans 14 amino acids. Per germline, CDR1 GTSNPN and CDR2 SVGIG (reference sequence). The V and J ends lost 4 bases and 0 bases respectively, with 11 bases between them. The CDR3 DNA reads TGTGCCTGGACCATAGGACGGAGCACAGATACGCAGTATTTT. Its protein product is CAWTIGRSTDTQYF.

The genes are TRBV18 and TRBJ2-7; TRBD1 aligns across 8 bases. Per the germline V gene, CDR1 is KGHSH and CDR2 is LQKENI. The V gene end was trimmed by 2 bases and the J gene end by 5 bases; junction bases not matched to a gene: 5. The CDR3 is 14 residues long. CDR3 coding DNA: TGTGCCAGCTCACCATGGCAGGGGGCGGACGAGCAGTACTTC. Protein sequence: CASSPWQGADEQYF.

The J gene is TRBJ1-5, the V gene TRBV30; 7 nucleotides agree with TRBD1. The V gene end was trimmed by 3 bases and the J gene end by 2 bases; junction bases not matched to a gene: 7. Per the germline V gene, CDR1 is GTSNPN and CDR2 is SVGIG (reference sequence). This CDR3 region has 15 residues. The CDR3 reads CAWSLTGYGNQPQHF. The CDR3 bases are TGTGCCTGGAGCCTGACAGGGTATGGCAATCAGCCCCAGCATTTT.

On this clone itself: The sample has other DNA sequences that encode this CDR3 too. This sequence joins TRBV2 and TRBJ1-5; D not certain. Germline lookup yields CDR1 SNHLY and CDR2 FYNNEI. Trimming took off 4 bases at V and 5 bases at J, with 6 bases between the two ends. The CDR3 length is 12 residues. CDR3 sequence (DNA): TGTGCCAGCAGTGGTGGAGATCAGCCCCAGCATTTT. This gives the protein CASSGGDQPQHF.

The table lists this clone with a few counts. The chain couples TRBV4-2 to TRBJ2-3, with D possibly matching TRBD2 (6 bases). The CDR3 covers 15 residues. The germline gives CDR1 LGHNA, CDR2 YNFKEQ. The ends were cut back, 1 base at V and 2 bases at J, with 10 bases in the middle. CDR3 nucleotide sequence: TGTGCCAGCAGCCAAGGGGGGGTTCTCACAGATACGCAGTATTTT. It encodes CASSQGGVLTDTQYF.

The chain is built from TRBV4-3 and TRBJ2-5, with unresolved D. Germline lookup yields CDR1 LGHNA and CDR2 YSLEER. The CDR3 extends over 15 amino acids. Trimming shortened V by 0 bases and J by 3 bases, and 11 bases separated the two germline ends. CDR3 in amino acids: CASSQDSSWEETQYF. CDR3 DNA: TGCGCCAGCAGCCAAGATAGTAGCTGGGAAGAGACCCAGTACTTC.